This T cell receptor (beta chain) was identified during a study of cytomegalovirus exposure and HLA in healthy donors (dated by TCRdb to 2017 to 2019). About the full investigation: In an earlier analysis of 587 of the donors, 276 Gb of sequence data and 117 million unique TCR beta sequences from 150 million to 200 million T cells were reported. To decide whether each TCR beta V gene segment behaved as functional or pseudogenic, an earlier analysis of 587 of the donors relied on high-throughput TCR beta sequencing. Class I and class II HLA loci were covered by the typing at four-digit resolution. The study aimed to test whether signatures of past pathogen exposure could be identified by cataloging public T cell receptors. Among about 370 genotyped donors of the cohort, an average of about 220,000 unique TCR beta nucleotide sequences was sequenced per donor, of which 15% to 20% were non-productive. Typing coverage differed by locus: A, B, C, DRB1 and DQB1 were typed in about 629-630 donors, DQA1 in approximately 520, DPA1 in around 580, and DPB1 in approximately 450. A later analysis re-examined previously published TCR beta repertoires from hundreds of donors and added high-resolution HLA genotyping to investigate patterns of TCR occurrence. The later analysis used no new phenotypic data to find candidate immune exposures, relying instead on TCR beta sequences and their occurrence across donors. Along with the roughly 670-subject first cohort, a separate validation cohort of more than 90 different subjects was used. Every discovery cohort repertoire had been produced on one sequencing platform. About 280 gigabases of sequencing data and approximately 92 million unique TCR sequences made up an early release that covered nearly 650 HLA-typed donors. The study used immunosequencing to profile the T cell repertoires of approximately 630 subjects and linked those repertoires to cytomegalovirus serostatus. A later genetic analysis took genome-wide SNP genotypes for about three fifths of the 666 donors and used that subset as a discovery cohort. High-throughput TCR immunosequencing, statistical association of individual TCRs with disease status, and machine learning were combined to predict cytomegalovirus infection status. About five DR-DQ haplotypes were handled as single units for association and clustering because linkage in the cohort was strong. Donor age, sex, ethnicity and CMV serostatus were compiled together with the repertoire data. Of the approximately 400 genotyped donors, roughly 80% fell in the genetic ancestry cluster associated with self-reported Caucasian donors.

The cohort consisted of hundreds of healthy bone marrow donors. At the time of sampling, all cohort members were nominally healthy, though unrecorded immune exposures were likely present. The donor was CMV seropositive and belonged to the group of more than 250 seropositive cohort members. Each donor provided a peripheral blood sample, and peripheral blood mononuclear cells were used for TCR beta sequencing. The Qiagen DNeasy Blood Extraction Kit was used to extract genomic DNA from the blood cell samples. V lost 3 bases and J lost 7 bases; the stretch between them is 18 bases long. From its cysteine to its phenylalanine, the CDR3 spans 16 amino acids. Only the CDR3 region is kept as DNA, spanning 48 bases read in frame from base 1. Library preparation used the immunoSEQ multiplex PCR assay. The multiplex PCR relied on a mix of 60 forward primers for TCR Vbeta segments and 13 reverse primers for TCR Jbeta segments. Amplification of the CDR3 region of rearranged TCR beta genes was performed with a multiplex PCR assay on genomic DNA. Amplified TCR beta libraries were sequenced as 87-base-pair reads on the Illumina HiSeq System. Concerning the study's data processing: A later analysis counted tens of millions of unique TCR beta chains across the 640 or so repertoires, and approximately 11 million of these chains were shared by at least two donors. To remove PCR and sequencing errors, raw reads were error-corrected and collapsed into unique sequences using a nearest-neighbor algorithm that merged closely related sequences. V, D and J gene segments were assigned by aligning CDR3 sequences to IMGT reference sequences. Each retained sequence needed at least a six-nucleotide match to both a V gene segment and a J gene segment. A rearrangement counted as productive if the CDR3 had no stop codons and remained in frame with V and J, and every other rearrangement counted as non-productive. CDR3 was defined according to IMGT convention as the region running from the second conserved V-encoded cysteine to the conserved J-encoded phenylalanine. The earlier analysis of roughly 590 of the donors excluded any sequence lacking an unambiguous match to a single V gene segment. In an earlier analysis of some 590 of the donors, a V segment was called functional when productive rearrangements were above 56.7%, and segregating when the standard deviation between donors exceeded 5%. To diagnose cytomegalovirus status from the catalog of TCR beta chain sequences, a statistical classification framework was built. A later analysis assigned V and J genes by comparing TCR nucleotide sequences with IMGT/GENE-DB human TR gene sequences. In a later analysis, CDR3 sequences and most-parsimonious VDJ recombination scenarios were assigned using the TCRdist pipeline. A later analysis defined each TCR beta chain by its CDR3 amino acid sequence plus V-gene family, and excluded reads lacking a unique V-gene family. In a later analysis, 450 to 600 highly shared, low-generation-probability nucleotide sequences were removed to address suspected cross-contamination and a sequencing artifact. In a later analysis, a clonal expansion index for each public chain was calculated from normalized within-repertoire ranks of inferred template counts. Generation probabilities in a later analysis came from a VDJ recombination model fitted to out-of-frame rearrangements, and those results were checked against IGoR. A later analysis scored TCR-TCR, TCR-HLA and TCR-CMV co-occurrence with hypergeometric tests, applying a repertoire-size bias correction to TCR pairs. A later analysis estimated false discovery rates by permuting HLA or CMV assignments 20 times. A later analysis grouped co-occurring TCRs with DBSCAN, adding TCRdist sequence similarity when clustering within HLA-allele-positive subsets. For co-occurrence clustering, repertoires with fewer than 30,000 or more than 120,000 public chains were excluded, along with several repertoires with anomalous nucleotide sharing. In its TCRdb copy, this immuneACCESS table keeps in-frame sequences only and misses some clones. Where compared with another copy, unresolved V genes explain less than half of these, and the others have no known cause. V and J calls and clone size are copied from that table; D and trimming were computed from the DNA. This sample lists some 190,000 clones; around four fifths were detected once. The top ten constitute approximately 1.8% of the sample.

The investigation overall reported the following: Roughly 17 rarely observed V segments, including chromosome 9 orphons, were excluded from the earlier analysis of approximately 500 of the donors because counts were too low. According to a later analysis, TCR association rates differed among HLA loci, with DRB1 alleles showing the most associated TCRs and HLA-C alleles showing the fewest. Most TCR sequences were seen in very few donors, while some public TCRs were found in many individuals. A later genetic analysis reported fewer N-insertions in productive TCRs among donors in an Asian-associated ancestry cluster than the roughly 700-donor mean. Only TCR beta chains were sequenced in this cohort, and the absence of alpha or paired-chain data limited detectable features. In an earlier analysis of several hundred of the donors, most TCR beta V segments were observed in productive rearrangements about 87% or about 30% of the time, broadly matching IMGT annotations. An association between a missense DCLRE1C variant and V-gene and J-gene trimming of TCR beta chains was found in a later genetic analysis and replicated in an independent cohort. A further reported finding was that TCR beta sequences accurately predicted the HLA-A and HLA-B alleles for most subjects in the first cohort. The authors suggested that the approach could potentially be extended to other disease states and immunological phenotypes. Three of the identified cytomegalovirus-associated TCR beta chains were confirmed in vitro to be specific for cytomegalovirus antigens. A later analysis found that HLA-associated TCR beta chains were more clonally expanded and had lower generation probabilities than equally common non-associated chains. Strong co-occurrence of HLA alleles, especially DR and DQ, made assigning TCR associations to individual alleles difficult. Because some donors lacked HLA typing at each locus, the association tests relied only on the typed subset. In a later analysis, several top co-occurrence clusters were reported to appear linked to parvovirus B19, influenza, CMV and Epstein-Barr virus. Roughly uniform sequencing depth across donors was assumed in presence/absence analyses, although this assumption may not hold. In the study, 150 to 200 TCR beta chains were listed as associated with cytomegalovirus. The only immune exposure information available for the cohort was CMV serostatus. Specific HLA alleles were associated with 15,000 to 20,000 TCR beta sequences at a false discovery rate of 0.05 in a later analysis. A cluster of highly shared sequence variants was judged likely to represent a technical artifact of the sequencing pipeline. A later analysis found that most CMV-associated TCR beta chains appeared HLA-restricted, with HLA associations seemingly driven largely by CMV exposure. Linkage disequilibrium might explain the correlated functional status among segregating V segments, but an unknown experimental factor could not be excluded. The classifier was reported to diagnose cytomegalovirus status with high specificity and sensitivity in both the original cohort and the validation cohort. Some IMGT-functional V segments, including TRBV6-2 and TRBV6-3, could not be told apart with the 87-base-pair reads, so those segments were excluded.

A remark on this clone: Its antigen is not yet known. No base qualities exist here, and no much larger clone lies one base off it.

The sample taken for sequencing was PBMCs. This chain joins TRBV23-1 to TRBJ1-4; the best D guess is TRBD1, with 5 bases matching. TRBV23-1 falls under the ORF class, with uncertain function. The TCR was taken from a man aged 40-49 years in good health and CMV-seropositive. The nucleotides are TGCGCCAGCAGTCATCCGACCCGGGGGTTTGGTGAAAAACTGTTTTTT. Translated, this gives CASSHPTRGFGEKLFF.